The 14 T cell receptor beta chains reported below all come from one sample, sequenced in a study of blood T cell repertoires in COVID-19. Generated by immunoSEQ multiplex PCR, the TCRdb table keeps only in-frame clones and is missing some. Among 150,000 to 200,000 clones listed, 85% to 90% were seen once. The source material was PBMCs or T cells enriched from blood (not recorded which). The origin of the receptors is a woman between 40 and 50 years old with acute COVID-19.

V and J are TRBV7-9 and TRBJ2-5; 8 bases are shared with TRBD1. This CDR3 is 15 amino acids long. Germline CDR1 SEHNR, CDR2 FQNEAQ (reference sequence). J lost 1 base, V lost 2 bases, and 3 bases had no gene match. Written as DNA, the CDR3 is TGTGCCAGCAGCTTACTGGGACAGGCCCAAGAGACCCAGTACTTC. Translating it yields CASSLLGQAQETQYF.

V gene TRBV12-5 combines with J gene TRBJ2-3, with 7 bases aligning to TRBD1. Germline trimming cut 1 base from V and 1 base from J; bases unmatched to any gene: 2. This CDR3 spans 15 amino acids. In germline, CDR1 is LGHNT, CDR2 FRNRAP. The CDR3 sequence: CASGLGQGGTDTQYF. As DNA, the CDR3 is TGTGCTAGTGGTTTGGGACAGGGTGGCACAGATACGCAGTATTTT.

This clone was detected once. The chain is built from TRBV30 and TRBJ2-1, with 10 bases identical to TRBD1. Losses at the gene ends were 4 bases for V and 0 bases for J; bases not matched to a gene: 9. The CDR3 extends over 17 amino acids. CDR1 is GTSNPN, CDR2 SVGIG, per germline (reference sequence). The CDR3 protein is CAWTGTGDVSSYNEQFF. The CDR3 DNA sequence: TGTGCCTGGACCGGGACAGGGGATGTTAGCTCCTACAATGAGCAGTTCTTC.

The gene calls are TRBV4-1 and TRBJ2-5; 12 bases agree with TRBD1. The germline CDR1 and CDR2 sequences are MGHRA and YSYEKL. The CDR3 spans 21 residues. V lost 3 bases to trimming and J lost 0 bases; unmatched junction nucleotides: 17. CDR3 sequence reads: CASSQRVTSGTGGLYQETQYF. CDR3 DNA sequence: TGCGCCAGCAGCCAGCGAGTAACCTCCGGGACAGGGGGCTTGTACCAAGAGACCCAGTACTTC.

The chain recombines TRBV27 with TRBJ2-3; TRBD2 agrees at 7 bases. V dropped 4 bases and J dropped 6; count of bases not matched to a gene: 16. In germline, CDR1 is MNHEY, CDR2 SMNVEV (reference sequence). The CDR3 sequence is 17 residues long. CDR3 bases: TGTGCCAGCAGTTCTTTTCAACTAGCGACAAGTCAGGATACGCAGTATTTT. Translated, it gives CASSSFQLATSQDTQYF.

The chain links TRBV5-8 to TRBJ1-4; 8 positions match TRBD1. Trimming cost V 0 bases and J 8 bases; bases outside gene matches: 12. The CDR3 length is 17 residues. Germline CDR1 and CDR2: SGHTS and YDEGEE. This CDR3 is CASSLGTGGGRNEKLFF. CDR3 sequence (DNA): TGTGCCAGCAGCTTGGGCACAGGGGGAGGCCGGAACGAAAAACTGTTTTTT.

J is TRBJ1-5 and V is TRBV19, with D possibly matching TRBD1 (6 bases). V lost 3 bases and J 4 bases, leaving 13 bases between the germline ends. The CDR3 length is 15 residues. Germline V gene data show CDR1 as LNHDA and CDR2 as SQIVND (reference sequence). The CDR3 DNA reads as TGTGCCAGTAGTATTTCAGCAGGGGTAAATCAGCCCCAGCATTTT. Protein product: CASSISAGVNQPQHF.

This clone was seen only once. The J gene is TRBJ1-2, the V gene TRBV7-2; D gene uncertain. The CDR3 runs to 15 residues. V was clipped by 4 bases and J by 8 bases, with 20 bases between them. Germline assignment: CDR1 SGHTA and CDR2 FQGNSA. CDR3 sequence reads: CASSSEPGSGPGYTF. The CDR3, as DNA: TGTGCCAGCAGCTCGGAACCGGGGAGCGGACCGGGCTACACCTTC.

The chain uses TRBV18 and TRBJ2-2; D remains unclear. This CDR3 is 14 amino acids long. Germline lookup yields CDR1 KGHSH and CDR2 LQKENI. V was trimmed by 3 bases and J by 6 bases, leaving 11 bases between them. The chain's CDR3 is CASSPSGAPGELFF. CDR3 coding DNA: TGTGCCAGCTCACCGTCCGGTGCCCCCGGGGAGCTGTTTTTT.

The chain couples TRBV29-1 to TRBJ2-1; 8 bases match TRBD2. In germline, CDR1 is SQVTM, CDR2 ANQGSEA. The length of the CDR3 is 15 residues. Germline trimming cut 3 bases from V and 0 bases from J; bases unmatched to any gene: 4. DNA of the CDR3: TGCAGCGTTGACTTCGGGAGGGTCTCCTACAATGAGCAGTTCTTC. Translated: CSVDFGRVSYNEQFF.

CDR3 loop: CASSDDRGGAFF. The CDR3 region has the DNA TGTGCCAGCAGCGACGACAGGGGGGGAGCTTTCTTT. The V gene is TRBV2, the J gene TRBJ1-1; TRBD1 matches at 9 bases. J lost 10 bases, V lost 6 bases, and 6 bases had no gene match. The V gene's germline CDR1 is SNHLY and CDR2 FYNNEI. CDR3 length: 12 residues.

The rearrangement uses TRBV9 and TRBJ2-3; TRBD2 matches at 13 bases. V gave up 4 bases and J gave up 3 bases; unmatched junction bases: 11. The CDR3 is made up of 18 amino acids. Germline V gene data show CDR1 as SGDLS and CDR2 as YYNGEE. The CDR3, as DNA: TGTGCCAGCAGCACCCCGACTAGCGGGAGGATGGGTACAGATACGCAGTATTTT. This translates into CASSTPTSGRMGTDTQYF. Together with reference TRBV9 and TRBJ2-3, the CDR3 gives the full variable domain: DSGVTQTPKHLITATGQRVTLRCSPRSGDLSVYWYQQSLDQGLQFLIQYYNGEERAKGNILERFSAQQFPDLHSELNLSSLELGDSALYFCASSTPTSGRMGTDTQYFGPGTRLTVL.

V and J are TRBV9 and TRBJ1-3; D is unclear. V lost 3 bases, J lost 4 bases, and 5 bases lay in between. The CDR3 is made up of 12 amino acids. Germline CDR1 is SGDLS and CDR2 is YYNGEE. The CDR3 nucleotides are TGTGCCAGCAGCGCCCTAGGAAACACCATATATTTT. It codes for CASSALGNTIYF.

The gene calls are TRBV27 and TRBJ2-2; D possibly corresponds to TRBD2 (5 bases). The V and J ends lost 1 base and 5 bases respectively, with 8 bases between them. The CDR3 has 14 residues. Germline loops: CDR1 MNHEY, CDR2 SMNVEV (reference sequence). The DNA of the CDR3 is TGTGCCAGCAGTTTATACGGGGTAACCGGGGAGCTGTTTTTT. Encoded protein: CASSLYGVTGELFF.